This TCR beta chain stems from a study of OX40 agonist ivuxolimab in advanced cancers. Germline CDR1 and CDR2: SNHLY and FYNNEI. The CDR3 contains 15 residues. V lost 1 base to trimming and J lost 0 bases, with 7 bases between them. This clone was observed a handful of times. TCRdb's table, derived via immunoSEQ multiplex PCR, lists solely in-frame clones and lacks some. Here the sample spans some 32,000 clones, 84% being singletons. The sequence was obtained from an adult with an advanced solid tumor such as melanoma, head and neck, liver or kidney cancer. The V gene is TRBV2, the J gene TRBJ1-5; D is ambiguous. The sample was CD4+ or CD8+ T cells sorted from blood, taken in a trial of the OX40 agonist ivuxolimab. In DNA, the CDR3 is TGTGCCAGCAGTGAAGGGAGTCATAGCAATCAGCCCCAGCATTTT. Translated, it gives CASSEGSHSNQPQHF.